Sequencing of this T cell receptor beta chain was carried out in a study of cytomegalovirus exposure and HLA in healthy donors. Study-wide points: Versus the roughly 690-donor mean, an Asian-associated ancestry cluster reportedly showed fewer N-insertions in a later analysis. The availability of immune exposure information extended only to CMV serostatus.

Primers included in the PCR were 60 Vbeta and 13 Jbeta primers. Produced via immunoSEQ multiplex PCR; TCRdb's table is partial and in-frame only. The data contain roughly 140,000 clones, about 84% of them singletons. The donors, nominally healthy at sampling, likely had unrecorded immune exposures. The CDR3 contains 16 residues. The germline gives CDR1 MGHRA, CDR2 YSYEKL. The trim removed 2 bases at V and 3 bases at J, leaving 8 bases unmatched. This clone was picked up one time. What it recognizes is unknown. The chain links TRBV4-1 to TRBJ2-7, with 9 bases fitting TRBD1. Sequenced material: PBMCs. This clonotype was sampled from a middle-aged woman in good health and CMV-seropositive. As DNA, the CDR3 is TGCGCCAGCAGCCAAATATCGGGACAGGGCCTCTACGAGCAGTACTTC. This gives the protein CASSQISGQGLYEQYF.